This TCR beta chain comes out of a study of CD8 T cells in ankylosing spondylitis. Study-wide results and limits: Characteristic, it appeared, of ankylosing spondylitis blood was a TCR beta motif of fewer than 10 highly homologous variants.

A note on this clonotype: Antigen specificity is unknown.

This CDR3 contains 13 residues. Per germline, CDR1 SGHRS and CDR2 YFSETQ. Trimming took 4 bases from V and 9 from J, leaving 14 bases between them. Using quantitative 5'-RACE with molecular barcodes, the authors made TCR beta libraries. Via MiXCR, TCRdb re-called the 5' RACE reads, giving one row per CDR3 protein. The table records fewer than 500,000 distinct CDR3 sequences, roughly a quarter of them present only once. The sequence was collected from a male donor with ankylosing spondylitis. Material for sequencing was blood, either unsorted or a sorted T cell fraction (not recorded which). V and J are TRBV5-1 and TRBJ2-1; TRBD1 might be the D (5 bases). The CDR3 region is CASSPDPQGEQFF. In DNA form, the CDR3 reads TGCGCCAGCAGCCCGGACCCCCAGGGTGAGCAGTTCTTC.